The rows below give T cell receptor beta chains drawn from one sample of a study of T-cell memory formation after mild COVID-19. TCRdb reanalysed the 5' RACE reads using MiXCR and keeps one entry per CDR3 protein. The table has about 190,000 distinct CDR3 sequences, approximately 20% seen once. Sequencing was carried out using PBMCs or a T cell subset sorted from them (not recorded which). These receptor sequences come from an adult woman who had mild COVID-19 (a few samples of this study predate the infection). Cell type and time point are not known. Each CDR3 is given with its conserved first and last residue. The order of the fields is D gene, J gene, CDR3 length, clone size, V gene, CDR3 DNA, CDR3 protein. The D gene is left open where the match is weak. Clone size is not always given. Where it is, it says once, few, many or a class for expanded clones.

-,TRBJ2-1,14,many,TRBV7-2,TGTGCCAGCAGCTTAGGGGCTAGCACCAATGAGCAGTTCTTC,CASSLGASTNEQFF
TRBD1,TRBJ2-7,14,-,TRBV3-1,TGTGCCAGCAGCAATGACAGGGGCGGCTACGAGCAGTACTTC,CASSNDRGGYEQYF
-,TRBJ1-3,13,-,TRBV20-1,TGCAGTGCTAGTGCGCTCTCTGGAAACACCATATATTTT,CSASALSGNTIYF
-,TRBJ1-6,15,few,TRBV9,TGTGCCAGCAGTTTGGGGGCGGCAAATAATTCACCCCTCCACTTT,CASSLGAANNSPLHF
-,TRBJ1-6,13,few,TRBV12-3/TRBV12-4,TGTGCCAGCAGTTTTGGATCTAGTTCACCCCTCCACTTT,CASSFGSSSPLHF
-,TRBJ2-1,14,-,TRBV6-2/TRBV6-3,TGTGCCAGCAGTCGACAGGAAGTGAAGAATGAGCAGTTCTTC,CASSRQEVKNEQFF
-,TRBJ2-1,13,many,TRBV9,TGTGCCAGCAGCCCACAGGTTTACAATGAGCAGTTCTTC,CASSPQVYNEQFF
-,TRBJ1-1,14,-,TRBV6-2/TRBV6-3,TGTGCCAGCAGTTACACCGACACACGCTTTGAAGCTTTCTTT,CASSYTDTRFEAFF
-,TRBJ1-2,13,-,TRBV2,TGTGCCAGCAGACTGGGGTCTCTCTATGGCTACACCTTC,CASRLGSLYGYTF
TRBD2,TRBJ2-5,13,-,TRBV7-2,TGTGCCAGCAGCTTCACTAGCGGGGAGACCCAGTACTTC,CASSFTSGETQYF
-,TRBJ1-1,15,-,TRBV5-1,TGCGCCAGCAGCTTGCAAGGGGGGAGGGGCACTGAAGCTTTCTTT,CASSLQGGRGTEAFF
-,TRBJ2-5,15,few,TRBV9,TGTGCCAGCAGCGTAAGAGCGGGTGTACAAGAGACCCAGTACTTC,CASSVRAGVQETQYF
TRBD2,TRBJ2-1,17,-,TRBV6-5,TGTGCCAGCACCTTGAGGAAGCGGGGGGCGATCCCACATGAGCAGTTCTTC,CASTLRKRGAIPHEQFF
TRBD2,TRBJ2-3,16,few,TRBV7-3,TGTGCCAGCAGCTTAGGACTAGCGGGAGGCCCTTCTACGCAGTATTTT,CASSLGLAGGPSTQYF
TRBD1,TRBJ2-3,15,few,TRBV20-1,TGCAGTGCTATGCCGGGACAGGGCGGGGCAGATACGCAGTATTTT,CSAMPGQGGADTQYF
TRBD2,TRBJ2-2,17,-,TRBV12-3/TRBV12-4,TGTGCCAGCAGTCTCTACCCTAGCGGGGGGAACACCGGGGAGCTGTTTTTT,CASSLYPSGGNTGELFF
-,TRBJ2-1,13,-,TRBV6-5,TGTGCCAGCAGGAGGGGCACCCGGAATGAGCAGTTCTTC,CASRRGTRNEQFF
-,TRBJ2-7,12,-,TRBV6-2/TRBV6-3,TGTGCGAGGGAGAGAAAGCCCCACGAGCAGTACTTC,CARERKPHEQYF
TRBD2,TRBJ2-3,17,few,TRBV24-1,TGTGCCACCAGTGGCTGGCTAGCGGGAGTCGGCACAGATACGCAGTATTTT,CATSGWLAGVGTDTQYF
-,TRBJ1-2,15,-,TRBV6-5,TGTGCCAGCAGTTACTCGTTCCCCTCTAACTATGGCTACACCTTC,CASSYSFPSNYGYTF
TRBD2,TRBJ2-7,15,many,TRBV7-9,TGTGCCAGCAGCTCCCTCGCGGGAGGGTCCTACGAGCAGTACTTC,CASSSLAGGSYEQYF
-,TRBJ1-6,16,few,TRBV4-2,TGTGCCAGCAGCCAGGAACTCAGGGCCGGGGGTTCACCCCTCCACTTT,CASSQELRAGGSPLHF
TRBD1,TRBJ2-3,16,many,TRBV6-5,TGTGCCAGCAGTTACGACCGGGACAGGGTAGGAGATACGCAGTATTTT,CASSYDRDRVGDTQYF
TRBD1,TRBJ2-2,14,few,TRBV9,TGTGCCAGCAGCGGATCACAGGGGATGGGGGAGCTGTTTTTT,CASSGSQGMGELFF
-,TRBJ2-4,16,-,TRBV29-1,TGCAGCGTTTCGGTAATCGGGGGAAAAGCCAAAAACATTCAGTACTTC,CSVSVIGGKAKNIQYF
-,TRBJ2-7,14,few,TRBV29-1,TGCAGCGTGAAAGACAGCCACAGCTCCTACGAGCAGTACTTC,CSVKDSHSSYEQYF
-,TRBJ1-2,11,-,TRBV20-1,TGCAGTGCCCCAGGGGTGAGCGGCTACACCTTC,CSAPGVSGYTF
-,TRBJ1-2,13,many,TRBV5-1,TGCGCCAGCAGCTTGGAGGGGGACTATGGCTACACCTTC,CASSLEGDYGYTF
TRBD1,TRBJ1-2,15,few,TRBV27,TGTGCCAGCAGTTCTAAAGGACAGGGAAGGCATGGCTACACCTTC,CASSSKGQGRHGYTF